This is a list of T cell receptor beta chains from one sample in a study of blood T cell repertoires in COVID-19. Assay used: immunoSEQ multiplex PCR; TCRdb lists only in-frame clones, some missing. The repertoire holds about 64,000 clones, approximately 92% seen once, with approximately 10% in the top ten. Sequencing used peripheral blood. These receptor sequences come from an elderly woman with active COVID-19. The CDR3 runs from the conserved cysteine through the conserved F or W. D genes are given only for firm matches. Not every row has a clone size; where given, it reads once, few, many or a size class.

cdr3_nt | cdr3_aa | clone_size | v_call | d_call | j_call
TGTGCCAGCAGCTTGGGCAGGGAGGCCTATGGCTACACCTTC | CASSLGREAYGYTF | NA | TRBV5-6 | NA | TRBJ1-2
TGTGCCATCAGTGAAGTAGCGGGGGCGGACACCGGGGAGCTGTTTTTT | CAISEVAGADTGELFF | NA | TRBV10-3 | TRBD2 | TRBJ2-2
TGCGCCAGCAGCGAAAGCGGGGGGGCGATAACTGAAGCTTTCTTT | CASSESGGAITEAFF | NA | TRBV4-1 | NA | TRBJ1-1
TGTGCCAGCAGCTCGACATACCAAGAGACCCAGTACTTC | CASSSTYQETQYF | NA | TRBV11-3 | NA | TRBJ2-5
TGTGCCAGCAGTAAGCCACCAAGCGTGGGCTACACCTTC | CASSKPPSVGYTF | NA | TRBV12-3/TRBV12-4 | NA | TRBJ1-2
TGTGCCAGCAGCTTGGACAGGATAAATCAGCCCCAGCATTTT | CASSLDRINQPQHF | few | TRBV27 | TRBD1 | TRBJ1-5
TGTGCCAGCAGTTTGCCGTCTTGGGGCGAGACCCAGTACTTC | CASSLPSWGETQYF | NA | TRBV28 | NA | TRBJ2-5
TGTGCCAGTAGGACTAGCGGGACAGATACGCAGTATTTT | CASRTSGTDTQYF | NA | TRBV19 | TRBD2 | TRBJ2-3
TGCGCCAGCAGCCTCTTATCCCTCAATGAGCAGTTCTTC | CASSLLSLNEQFF | NA | TRBV5-1 | NA | TRBJ2-1
TGTGCCAGCAGCGGAACGACAGGGATTAATGAAAAACTGTTTTTT | CASSGTTGINEKLFF | NA | TRBV9 | TRBD1 | TRBJ1-4
TGTGCCATCAGTGATGAGGTTACAGAAAAGGGACAGGGGATATACAATGAGCAGTTCTTC | CAISDEVTEKGQGIYNEQFF | NA | TRBV10-3 | TRBD1 | TRBJ2-1
TGTGCCAGCACAAGACAGGGACAGGCCTATGGCTACACCTTC | CASTRQGQAYGYTF | NA | TRBV2 | TRBD1 | TRBJ1-2
TGTGCCAGCAGCTCGATCAGGGATGAAGCTTTCTTT | CASSSIRDEAFF | NA | TRBV7-9 | NA | TRBJ1-1
TGTGCCAGCAGTGAAATGGGGGGACAGGGGGCTAGCAATCAGCCCCAGCATTTT | CASSEMGGQGASNQPQHF | NA | TRBV2 | TRBD1 | TRBJ1-5
TGTGCCAGCAGCTTATCACTCTCTACAGATACGCAGTATTTT | CASSLSLSTDTQYF | NA | TRBV7-9 | NA | TRBJ2-3
TGTGCCAGCAGCCCCTCCCAGAGACTAGCAACTTTCAAAAACATTCAGTACTTC | CASSPSQRLATFKNIQYF | NA | TRBV14 | TRBD2 | TRBJ2-4